What follows is one T cell receptor beta chain and its context. CDR1 and CDR2 from the germline V gene are GTSNPN and SVGIG (reference sequence). The CDR3 contains 10 residues. V shed 3 bases and J shed 7 bases, with 4 bases lying between them. This entry comes from a study of cytomegalovirus exposure and HLA in healthy donors. PCR amplification relied on 60 Vbeta primers (plus 13 Jbeta primers). The data were produced by immunoSEQ multiplex PCR, yet TCRdb's version contains in-frame clones alone and is incomplete. The table has 160,000 or so clones, approximately 78% seen once; the top ten hold 8.5%.

The chain combines TRBV30 with TRBJ2-1; D is unclear. Sequencing was carried out using PBMCs. The sequence was collected from a male donor in good health and CMV-seropositive. CDR3 DNA: TGTGCCTGGAGGGAGAATGAGCAGTTCTTC. It encodes CAWRENEQFF.